These 16 T cell receptor beta chains share one sample of origin, sequenced in a study of cytomegalovirus exposure and HLA in healthy donors. PCR involved 60 Vbeta and 13 Jbeta primers. The protocol was immunoSEQ multiplex PCR, while the TCRdb copy is restricted to in-frame clones and leaves out a portion. The sample lists 99,000 or so clones, 60% to 85% occurring once. Sequenced sample: PBMCs. The receptors originated from a man aged 40-49 years in good health and CMV-seronegative.

This sequence joins TRBV21-1 and TRBJ2-7; the table names TRBD1, a call not compared with the DNA. TRBV21-1 is listed as a pseudogene. This CDR3 contains 14 residues. Here the CDR3 DNA reads TGTGCCAGCAGCCCTAGGACAGCAACCTACGAGCAGTACTTC. Protein sequence: CASSPRTATYEQYF.

The chain links TRBV5-8 to TRBJ2-5; D may be TRBD1 (6 bases). Trimming left V 7 bases short and J 5 bases short, with 21 bases between. From germline, CDR1 is SGHTS and CDR2 YDEGEE. CDR3 length equals 15 residues. The CDR3 spells CASLRGAGVVETQYF. The CDR3 coding sequence is TGTGCCAGCCTCCGCGGTGCAGGGGTGGTGGAGACCCAGTACTTC.

This clone was detected only a few times. The rearrangement uses TRBV27 and TRBJ1-6; no definite D call. Trimming removed 2 bases from V and 0 bases from J, with 8 bases in between. Germline V gives CDR1 MNHEY, CDR2 SMNVEV (reference sequence). The length of the CDR3 is 16 residues. CDR3 DNA sequence: TGTGCCAGCAGTTTAACCGAGAGCTCCTATAATTCACCCCTCCACTTT. It translates to CASSLTESSYNSPLHF.

This clone showed up just a few times. The gene calls are TRBV6-6 and TRBJ1-1, with D possibly TRBD1 on 5 matching bases. Germline V lookup: CDR1 MNHNY, CDR2 SVGAGI (reference sequence). V gave up 6 bases and J gave up 4 bases, with 9 bases separating them. CDR3 size: 12 residues. CDR3 residues: CASRRGGTEAFF. CDR3 sequence (DNA): TGTGCCAGCAGACGGGGGGGCACTGAAGCTTTCTTT.

This chain connects TRBV27 to TRBJ1-5; D may be TRBD1 (6 bases). Germline-derived CDR1 and CDR2 are MNHEY and SMNVEV (reference sequence). V lost 2 bases, J lost 9 bases, and 20 bases lay in between. The CDR3 covers 16 residues. The CDR3 sequence is CASSLLPGTRATPQHF. CDR3 in DNA: TGTGCCAGCAGTTTACTTCCCGGGACACGGGCAACGCCCCAGCATTTT.

This chain connects TRBV27 to TRBJ1-4; D call uncertain. Trimming took off 3 bases at V and 6 bases at J, with 8 bases between the two ends. Germline V CDR1 and CDR2: MNHEY, SMNVEV (reference sequence). This CDR3 has 13 residues. The CDR3 reads CASSLGPYEKLFF. In DNA form, the CDR3 reads TGTGCCAGCAGTTTGGGCCCCTATGAAAAACTGTTTTTT.

The chain uses TRBV12-5 and TRBJ2-6; D might be TRBD1 (5 bases). V lost 1 base to trimming and J lost 0 bases, with 10 bases between them. The CDR3 consists of 17 residues. Germline V gene data show CDR1 as LGHNT and CDR2 as FRNRAP. CDR3 region: CASGLGRQGSGANVLTF. Here the CDR3 DNA reads TGTGCTAGTGGTTTGGGGCGTCAGGGCTCTGGGGCCAACGTCCTGACTTTC.

CDR3 in DNA: TGTGCCAGCAGCTTAGGCCTACAGGGTCCCTCGGGCTATGGCTACACCTTC. It encodes CASSLGLQGPSGYGYTF. V and J are TRBV11-2 and TRBJ1-2; possibly TRBD1 for D (6 bases). Trimming cost V 1 base and J 4 bases, with 19 bases left between them. The CDR3 sequence is 17 residues long. CDR1 is SGHAT and CDR2 is FQNNGV in the germline V gene.

This clone was counted once. This chain connects TRBV6-6 to TRBJ1-2; the D gene is possibly TRBD1 (5 bases). The CDR3 is 14 residues long. The germline V gene has CDR1 MNHNY and CDR2 SVGAGI (reference sequence). The V and J ends lost 7 bases and 3 bases respectively, with 15 bases between them. Here the CDR3 reads CASNPKGYDYGYTF. The CDR3 DNA is TGTGCCAGCAACCCTAAGGGGTACGACTATGGCTACACCTTC.

A single count supports this clone. The V and J genes are TRBV29-1 and TRBJ1-2; the D is unclear. Trimming left V 0 bases short and J 0 bases short, with 5 bases between. Germline V CDR1 and CDR2: SQVTM, ANQGSEA. The CDR3 runs 13 residues. CDR3 nucleotides: TGCAGCGTTGAAGAGAGGTCTAACTATGGCTACACCTTC. It codes for CSVEERSNYGYTF. The variable domain in full, with the rest retrieved from reference TRBV29-1 and TRBJ1-2, is SAVISQKPSRDICQRGTSLTIQCQVDSQVTMMFWYRQQPGQSLTLIATANQGSEATYESGFVIDKFPISRPNLTFSTLTVSNMSPEDSSIYLCSVEERSNYGYTFGSGTRLTVV.

This clone was found a few times. The V gene is TRBV5-1, the J gene TRBJ2-7; maybe TRBD2 (5 bases). Germline V lookup: CDR1 SGHRS, CDR2 YFSETQ. CDR3 size: 14 residues. Trimming cost V 4 bases and J 1 base, with 12 bases left between them. The CDR3 sequence is CASSPWTESYEQYF. CDR3 DNA sequence: TGCGCCAGCAGCCCGTGGACTGAGTCCTACGAGCAGTACTTC.

The chain links TRBV4-1 to TRBJ2-2; 7 nucleotides line up with TRBD2. V dropped 2 bases and J dropped 7; count of bases not matched to a gene: 7. From germline, CDR1 is MGHRA and CDR2 YSYEKL. This CDR3 spans 15 amino acids. In DNA, the CDR3 is TGCGCCAGCAGCCAAACCGGGACTAATTTCGGGGAGCTGTTTTTT. As protein: CASSQTGTNFGELFF.

On this clone itself: In the same sample, other DNA sequences code for this CDR3. V gene TRBV7-9 combines with J gene TRBJ2-7; 7 nucleotides align to TRBD2. This CDR3 is 14 amino acids long. Germline-derived CDR1 and CDR2 are SEHNR and FQNEAQ (reference sequence). J lost 3 bases, V lost 1 base, and 3 bases had no gene match. The CDR3 DNA follows: TGTGCCAGCAGCTTAGTGGCTAGCGGCTACGAGCAGTACTTC. Translating gives CASSLVASGYEQYF. The entire variable domain, with the rest obtained from reference TRBV7-9 and TRBJ2-7, is as follows: DTGVSQNPRHKITKRGQNVTFRCDPISEHNRLYWYRQTLGQGPEFLTYFQNEAQLEKSRLLSDRFSAERPKGSFSTLEIQRTEQGDSAMYLCASSLVASGYEQYFGPGTRLTVT.

The rearrangement joins TRBV7-6 to TRBJ1-6; D uncertain. Germline loops: CDR1 SGHVS, CDR2 FNYEAQ. The V and J ends lost 5 bases and 8 bases respectively, with 16 bases between them. The CDR3 is 15 residues long. The CDR3 coding sequence is TGTGCCAGCAGCCGAGGCTTTTCCTCGGATTCACCCCTCCACTTT. It encodes CASSRGFSSDSPLHF.

The sample holds a few counts of this clone. The CDR3 sequence: CASSPPLGQITDTQYF. CDR3 DNA sequence: TGTGCCAGCTCACCACCTCTTGGACAGATCACAGATACGCAGTATTTT. The chain links TRBV18 to TRBJ2-3; possible D gene TRBD1, 6 bases. V was clipped by 0 bases and J by 2 bases, with 12 bases between them. The CDR3 is 16 amino acids. Germline lookup yields CDR1 KGHSH and CDR2 LQKENI.

The chain combines TRBV29-1 with TRBJ2-3; 10 bases are a match to TRBD2. Losses at the gene ends were 0 bases for V and 3 bases for J; bases not matched to a gene: 3. Per the germline V gene, CDR1 is SQVTM and CDR2 is ANQGSEA. The CDR3 runs to 15 residues. CDR3 nucleotide sequence: TGCAGCGTTGAAGAGCTAGCGGGAGTGACAGATACGCAGTATTTT. Amino acids: CSVEELAGVTDTQYF.